The 23 T cell receptor beta chains listed next were all sequenced from one sample in a study of T cells in localized non-small cell lung cancer. Data came from immunoSEQ multiplex PCR; TCRdb stores just in-frame clones and leaves some out. This table holds 53,000 or so clones, roughly 92% found once. The sequences come from peripheral blood, collected before any cancer treatment. The origin of the receptors is a man aged 40 to 70 with stage I lung adenocarcinoma.

To note about this clone: One end of the junction does not line up with germline, which may come from a read error. The gene calls are TRBV7-8 and TRBJ2-7, with TRBD2 matching 9 bases. The CDR3 runs 13 residues. Germline CDR1 reads SGHVS; CDR2 reads FQNEAQ. Here the CDR3 reads CASSLAGSYEQYF. CDR3 nucleotides: TGTGCCAGCAGCCTAGCGGGAAGCTACGAGCAGTACTTC.

A word on this clone: Other DNA sequences in the same sample also yield this CDR3. The J gene is TRBJ1-5, the V gene TRBV6-1, with D tentatively TRBD1 (5 bases). Trimming removed 4 bases from V and 2 bases from J, with 6 bases in between. Germline CDR1 and CDR2: MNHNS and SASEGT. The length of the CDR3 is 13 residues. CDR3 in DNA: TGTGCCAGCAGTGTGGGGGGCAATCAGCCCCAGCATTTT. This gives the protein CASSVGGNQPQHF.

This chain uses TRBV10-3 with TRBJ2-7; 8 bases map to TRBD1. Germline CDR1 ENHRY, CDR2 SYGVKD. CDR3 length: 13 residues. The V gene end was trimmed by 4 bases and the J gene end by 2 bases; junction bases not matched to a gene: 1. DNA for the CDR3: TGTGCCATCAGTGCGGACAGGGCCTACGAGCAGTACTTC. It yields the protein CAISADRAYEQYF.

The chain combines TRBV5-1 with TRBJ2-1; TRBD1 might be the D (6 bases). The V gene lost 7 bases and the J gene lost 4 bases, with 12 bases spanning the gap. The CDR3 contains 13 residues. The germline CDR1 and CDR2 sequences are SGHRS and YFSETQ. The CDR3 DNA sequence: TGCGCCAGCCGACAGGCCATTTACAATGAGCAGTTCTTC. Translation gives CASRQAIYNEQFF. Based on the CDR3 plus reference TRBV5-1 and TRBJ2-1, the full variable domain is KAGVTQTPRYLIKTRGQQVTLSCSPISGHRSVSWYQQTPGQGLQFLFEYFSETQRNKGNFPGRFSGRQFSNSRSEMNVSTLELGDSALYLCASRQAIYNEQFFGPGTRLTVL.

The chain employs TRBV6-1 and TRBJ2-7; TRBD2 might be the D (5 bases). CDR1 is MNHNS, CDR2 SASEGT, per germline. CDR3 length equals 14 residues. Trimming cost V 4 bases and J 5 bases, with 15 bases left between them. The CDR3 DNA reads TGTGCCAGCAGTGGCCTAGCCATCAACGACGAGCAGTACTTC. Its protein is CASSGLAINDEQYF.

The chain joins TRBV6-1 to TRBJ2-5; 11 nucleotides align to TRBD2. CDR1 and CDR2 (germline): MNHNS, SASEGT. Trimming cost V 8 bases and J 5 bases; bases outside gene matches: 7. This CDR3 is built from 14 residues. DNA for the CDR3: TGTGCCAGCGCGAGGTCTAGCGGGAGGGAGACCCAGTACTTC. Residues: CASARSSGRETQYF.

The V gene is TRBV29-1, the J gene TRBJ2-3; D is perhaps TRBD2 (5 bases). Germline loops: CDR1 SQVTM, CDR2 ANQGSEA. V was clipped by 4 bases and J by 0 bases, with 8 bases between them. The length of the CDR3 is 13 residues. The CDR3 nucleotides read TGCAGCGTTGGGACTGAAAGCACAGATACGCAGTATTTT. Its translation is CSVGTESTDTQYF.

This chain joins TRBV9 and TRBJ1-6, with D uncertain. V lost 2 bases and J lost 0, with 6 bases in between. Looked up from germline, CDR1 is SGDLS and CDR2 is YYNGEE. CDR3 size: 15 residues. This CDR3 reads CASSVSSSYNSPLHF. The CDR3 nucleotides read TGTGCCAGCAGCGTCAGTAGCTCCTATAATTCACCCCTCCACTTT.

The rearrangement uses TRBV18 and TRBJ2-1; 12 bases line up with TRBD2. Trimming cost V 0 bases and J 0 bases; bases outside gene matches: 0. Germline loops: CDR1 KGHSH, CDR2 LQKENI. There are 17 residues in the CDR3. As DNA, the CDR3 is TGTGCCAGCTCACCACCGACTAGCGGGAGCTCCTACAATGAGCAGTTCTTC. Its protein is CASSPPTSGSSYNEQFF.

The V gene is TRBV5-1, the J gene TRBJ2-1; 7 bases map to TRBD1. J was trimmed by 0 bases and V by 1 base; bases with no gene match: 4. The CDR3 extends over 16 amino acids. Germline V CDR1 and CDR2: SGHRS, YFSETQ. Written as DNA, the CDR3 is TGCGCCAGCAGCTTGCTACAGGGGAGCTCCTACAATGAGCAGTTCTTC. This encodes CASSLLQGSSYNEQFF. The variable domain in full, with the rest retrieved from reference TRBV5-1 and TRBJ2-1, is KAGVTQTPRYLIKTRGQQVTLSCSPISGHRSVSWYQQTPGQGLQFLFEYFSETQRNKGNFPGRFSGRQFSNSRSEMNVSTLELGDSALYLCASSLLQGSSYNEQFFGPGTRLTVL.

The chain links TRBV30 to TRBJ2-5; tentative D call: TRBD1 (6 bases). Germline V CDR1 and CDR2: GTSNPN, SVGIG (reference sequence). V was clipped by 3 bases and J by 6 bases, with 11 bases between them. The CDR3 has 12 residues. The CDR3 reads CAWRQGGQTQYF. The CDR3 nucleotides are TGTGCCTGGAGACAGGGCGGCCAGACCCAGTACTTC.

The chain couples TRBV5-1 to TRBJ2-1; 7 bases line up with TRBD2. CDR1 is SGHRS, CDR2 YFSETQ, per germline. CDR3 length: 15 residues. V lost 4 bases and J lost 3; bases outside the gene matches: 7. CDR3 sequence (DNA): TGCGCCAGCAGCCCATACCTAGCGGACTACAATGAGCAGTTCTTC. Translating it yields CASSPYLADYNEQFF.

The CDR3 reads CASSSLTSQRTDTQYF. Here the CDR3 DNA reads TGCGCCAGCAGCTCCCTGACTAGCCAACGCACAGATACGCAGTATTTT. The chain couples TRBV5-1 to TRBJ2-3, with 7 bases aligning to TRBD2. V was clipped by 3 bases and J by 1 base; unmatched bases: 8. The germline CDR1 and CDR2 sequences are SGHRS and YFSETQ. The CDR3 is 16 amino acids.

This clone was recorded only once. The chain uses TRBV11-2 and TRBJ2-3; 8 bases agree with TRBD1. The CDR3 sequence is 14 residues long. V gave up 5 bases and J gave up 3 bases; unmatched junction bases: 4. The V gene's germline CDR1 is SGHAT and CDR2 FQNNGV. CDR3 sequence reads: CASSPDRGTDTQYF. CDR3 nucleotides: TGTGCCAGCAGCCCCGACAGGGGTACAGATACGCAGTATTTT.

The chain is built from TRBV4-1 and TRBJ2-7; 7 bases match TRBD2. CDR1 MGHRA and CDR2 YSYEKL come from the germline V gene. CDR3 length equals 15 residues. V shed 4 bases, J shed 0 bases, and the junction held 6 bases outside the gene matches. The CDR3 bases are TGCGCCAGCAGCCCCAGCGGGACCTACTCCTACGAGCAGTACTTC. It specifies CASSPSGTYSYEQYF.

CDR3 sequence reads: CASSGYCEVKNIQYF. The CDR3 DNA reads TGCGCCAGCAGTGGATATTGTGAGGTCAAAAACATTCAGTACTTC. This sequence joins TRBV10-1 and TRBJ2-4; no definite D call. Germline V lookup: CDR1 WNHNN, CDR2 SYGVQD (reference sequence). Trimming shortened V by 4 bases and J by 3 bases, and 13 bases separated the two germline ends. The CDR3 is 15 amino acids.

The chain combines TRBV10-3 with TRBJ1-1, with TRBD1 identical over 9 bases. In germline, CDR1 is ENHRY, CDR2 SYGVKD. Trimming took 6 bases from V and 5 from J; bases not matched to a gene: 7. The CDR3 sequence is 14 residues long. This CDR3 reads CAISADRGGTEAFF. The CDR3 region has the DNA TGTGCCATCAGCGCGGACAGGGGAGGGACTGAAGCTTTCTTT.

The gene calls are TRBV5-1 and TRBJ2-5, with D tentatively TRBD2 (6 bases). The CDR3 runs 14 residues. Germline CDR1 reads SGHRS; CDR2 reads YFSETQ. V was cut by 0 bases and J by 5 bases, with 11 bases left in between. CDR3 nucleotide sequence: TGCGCCAGCAGCTTGGTTCCGGGAGAGGAGACCCAGTACTTC. Its translation: CASSLVPGEETQYF. Based on the CDR3 plus reference TRBV5-1 and TRBJ2-5, the full variable domain is KAGVTQTPRYLIKTRGQQVTLSCSPISGHRSVSWYQQTPGQGLQFLFEYFSETQRNKGNFPGRFSGRQFSNSRSEMNVSTLELGDSALYLCASSLVPGEETQYFGPGTRLLVL.

This chain uses TRBV14 with TRBJ2-3; perhaps TRBD2 as D (6 bases). This CDR3 comprises 13 residues. With 1 base removed from V and 4 bases from J, the gap between germline ends came to 6 bases. Germline CDR1 is SGHDN and CDR2 is FVKESK. In DNA, the CDR3 is TGTGCCAGCAGCCAAGGGAGGGCAGATACGCAGTATTTT. This sequence encodes CASSQGRADTQYF.

This chain connects TRBV25-1 to TRBJ1-6; TRBD1 matches at 10 bases. The V gene end was trimmed by 4 bases and the J gene end by 7 bases; junction bases not matched to a gene: 4. CDR3 length: 15 amino acids. Germline loops: CDR1 MGHDK, CDR2 SYGVNS. In nucleotides, the CDR3 is TGTGCCAGCAGTGGTTCGGACAGGGGGAATTCACCCCTCCACTTT. Its translation is CASSGSDRGNSPLHF.

The chain links TRBV2 to TRBJ1-3; weak D call: TRBD1 (6 bases). V was shortened by 7 bases and J by 6 bases, with 13 bases between the two germline ends. This CDR3 is 13 amino acids long. Germline CDR1 is SNHLY and CDR2 is FYNNEI. The CDR3 DNA reads TGTGCCAGCACGGACAGAAAAGCAAACACCATATATTTT. Its protein product is CASTDRKANTIYF.

The genes are TRBV28 and TRBJ1-3; D gene uncertain. CDR3 length: 15 residues. In germline, CDR1 is MDHEN, CDR2 SYDVKM. V was cut by 5 bases and J by 2 bases, with 13 bases left in between. CDR3 protein: CASSNRATAGNTIYF. CDR3 coding DNA: TGTGCCAGCAGTAATCGGGCAACGGCTGGAAACACCATATATTTT.

The V call is TRBV5-1, the J call TRBJ2-3; 9 bases are a match to TRBD1. CDR1 is SGHRS, CDR2 YFSETQ, per germline. After removal of 7 bases from V and 2 bases from J, the junction contained 8 bases not matched to a gene. CDR3 length equals 15 residues. CDR3 amino acids: CASRIRDRATDTQYF. CDR3 in DNA: TGCGCCAGCCGCATCCGGGACAGGGCCACAGATACGCAGTATTTT. The full variable domain, its missing parts supplied by reference TRBV5-1 and TRBJ2-3, is KAGVTQTPRYLIKTRGQQVTLSCSPISGHRSVSWYQQTPGQGLQFLFEYFSETQRNKGNFPGRFSGRQFSNSRSEMNVSTLELGDSALYLCASRIRDRATDTQYFGPGTRLTVL.